This TCR beta chain came from a study of technical replicates of blood from a handful of donors. The length of the CDR3 is 17 residues. After removal of 3 bases from V and 0 bases from J, the junction contained 10 bases not matched to a gene. The germline CDR1 and CDR2 sequences are SGDLS and YYNGEE. The protocol was immunoSEQ multiplex PCR, while the TCRdb copy is restricted to in-frame clones and leaves out a portion. The table has about 83,000 clones, more than 90% seen once. The rearrangement joins TRBV9 to TRBJ2-5, with 8 bases matching TRBD1. Material: T cells isolated from PBMCs. The source is a human donor in good health. The CDR3 bases are TGTGCCAGCAGCGCCAGCCCGGACAGGGAATACCAAGAGACCCAGTACTTC. Protein: CASSASPDREYQETQYF.